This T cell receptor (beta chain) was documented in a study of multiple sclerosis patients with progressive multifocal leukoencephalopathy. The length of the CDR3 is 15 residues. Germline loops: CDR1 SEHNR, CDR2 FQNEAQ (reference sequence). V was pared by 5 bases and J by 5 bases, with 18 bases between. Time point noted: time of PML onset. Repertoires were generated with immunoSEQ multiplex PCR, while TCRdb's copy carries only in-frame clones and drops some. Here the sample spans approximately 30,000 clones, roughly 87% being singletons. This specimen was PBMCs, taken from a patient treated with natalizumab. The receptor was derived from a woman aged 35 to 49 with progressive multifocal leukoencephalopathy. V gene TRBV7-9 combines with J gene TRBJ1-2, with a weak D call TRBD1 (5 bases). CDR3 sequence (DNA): TGTGCCAGCAGCCAGAGCATCCCACAGGAGTATGGCTACACCTTC. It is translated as CASSQSIPQEYGYTF.